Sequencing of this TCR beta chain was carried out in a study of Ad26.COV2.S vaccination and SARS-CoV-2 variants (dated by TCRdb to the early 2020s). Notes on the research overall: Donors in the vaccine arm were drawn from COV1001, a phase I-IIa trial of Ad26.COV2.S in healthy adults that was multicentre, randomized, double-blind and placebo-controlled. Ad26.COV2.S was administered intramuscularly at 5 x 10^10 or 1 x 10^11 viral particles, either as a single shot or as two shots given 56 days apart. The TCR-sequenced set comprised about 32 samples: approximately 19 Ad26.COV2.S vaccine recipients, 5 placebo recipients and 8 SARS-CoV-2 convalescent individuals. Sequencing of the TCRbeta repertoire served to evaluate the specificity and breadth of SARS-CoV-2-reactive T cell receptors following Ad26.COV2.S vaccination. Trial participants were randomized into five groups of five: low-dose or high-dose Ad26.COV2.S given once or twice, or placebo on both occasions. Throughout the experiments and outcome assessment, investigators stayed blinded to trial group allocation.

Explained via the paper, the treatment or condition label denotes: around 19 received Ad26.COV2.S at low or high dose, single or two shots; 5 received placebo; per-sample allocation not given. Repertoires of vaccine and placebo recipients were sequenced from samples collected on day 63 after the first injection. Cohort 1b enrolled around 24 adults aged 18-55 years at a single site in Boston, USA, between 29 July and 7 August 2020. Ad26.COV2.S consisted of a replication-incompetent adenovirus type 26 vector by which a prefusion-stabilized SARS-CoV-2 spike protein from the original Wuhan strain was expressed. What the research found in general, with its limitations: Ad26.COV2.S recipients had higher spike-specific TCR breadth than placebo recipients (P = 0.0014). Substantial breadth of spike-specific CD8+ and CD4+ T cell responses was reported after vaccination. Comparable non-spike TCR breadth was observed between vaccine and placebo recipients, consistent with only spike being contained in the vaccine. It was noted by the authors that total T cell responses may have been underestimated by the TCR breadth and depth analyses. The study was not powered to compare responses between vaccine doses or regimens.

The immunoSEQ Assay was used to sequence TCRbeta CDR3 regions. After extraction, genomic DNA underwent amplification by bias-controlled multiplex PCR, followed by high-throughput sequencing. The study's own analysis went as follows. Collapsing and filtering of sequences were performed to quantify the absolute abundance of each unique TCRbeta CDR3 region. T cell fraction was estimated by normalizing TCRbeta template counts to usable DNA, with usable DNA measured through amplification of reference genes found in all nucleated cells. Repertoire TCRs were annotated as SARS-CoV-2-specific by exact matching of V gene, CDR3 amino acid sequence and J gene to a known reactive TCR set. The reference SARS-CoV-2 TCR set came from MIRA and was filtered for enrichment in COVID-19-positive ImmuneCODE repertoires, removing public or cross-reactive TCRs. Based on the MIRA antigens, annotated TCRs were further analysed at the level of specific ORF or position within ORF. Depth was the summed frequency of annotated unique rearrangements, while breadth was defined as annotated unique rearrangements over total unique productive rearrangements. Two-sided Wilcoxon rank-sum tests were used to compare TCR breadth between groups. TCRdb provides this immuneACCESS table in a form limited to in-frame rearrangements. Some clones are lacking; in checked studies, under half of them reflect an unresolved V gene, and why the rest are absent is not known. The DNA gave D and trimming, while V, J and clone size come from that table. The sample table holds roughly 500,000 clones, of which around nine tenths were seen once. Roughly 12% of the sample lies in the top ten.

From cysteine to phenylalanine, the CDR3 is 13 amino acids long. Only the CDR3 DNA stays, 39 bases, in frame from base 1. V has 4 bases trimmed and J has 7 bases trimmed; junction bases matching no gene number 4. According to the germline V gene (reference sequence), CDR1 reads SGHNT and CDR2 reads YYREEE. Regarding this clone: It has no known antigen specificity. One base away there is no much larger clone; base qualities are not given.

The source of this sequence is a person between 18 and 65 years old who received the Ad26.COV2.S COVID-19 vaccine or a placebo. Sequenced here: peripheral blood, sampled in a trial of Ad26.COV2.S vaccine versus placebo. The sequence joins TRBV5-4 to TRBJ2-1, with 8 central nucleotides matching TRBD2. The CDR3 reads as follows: CASSKGLVNEQFF. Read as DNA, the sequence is TGTGCCAGCAGCAAGGGACTAGTTAATGAGCAGTTCTTC.